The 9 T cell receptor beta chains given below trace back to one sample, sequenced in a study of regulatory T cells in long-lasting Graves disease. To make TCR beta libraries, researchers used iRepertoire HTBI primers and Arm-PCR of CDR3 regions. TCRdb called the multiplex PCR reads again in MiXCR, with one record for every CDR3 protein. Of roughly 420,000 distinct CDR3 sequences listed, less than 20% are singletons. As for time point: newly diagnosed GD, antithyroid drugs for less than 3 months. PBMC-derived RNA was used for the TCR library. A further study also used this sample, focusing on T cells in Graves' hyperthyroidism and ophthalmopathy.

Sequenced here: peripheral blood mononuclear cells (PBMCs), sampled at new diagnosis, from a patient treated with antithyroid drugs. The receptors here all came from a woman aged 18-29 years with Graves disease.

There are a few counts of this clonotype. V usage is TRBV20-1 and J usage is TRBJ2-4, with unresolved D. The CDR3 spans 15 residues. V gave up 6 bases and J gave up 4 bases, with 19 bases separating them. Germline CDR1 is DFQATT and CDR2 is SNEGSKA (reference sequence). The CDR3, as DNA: TGCAGTGCCGTCCTCCCAGCGACCGCGAAAAACATTCAGTACTTC. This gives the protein CSAVLPATAKNIQYF.

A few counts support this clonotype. CDR3 sequence reads: CASSYGGTNQETQYF. As DNA, the CDR3 is TGTGCCAGCAGTTACGGGGGGACGAATCAAGAGACCCAGTACTTC. V and J are TRBV12-3 or TRBV12-4 and TRBJ2-5; 7 nucleotides align to TRBD2. There are 15 residues in the CDR3. V trimming: 4 bases; J trimming: 2 bases; junction bases outside the gene matches: 7.

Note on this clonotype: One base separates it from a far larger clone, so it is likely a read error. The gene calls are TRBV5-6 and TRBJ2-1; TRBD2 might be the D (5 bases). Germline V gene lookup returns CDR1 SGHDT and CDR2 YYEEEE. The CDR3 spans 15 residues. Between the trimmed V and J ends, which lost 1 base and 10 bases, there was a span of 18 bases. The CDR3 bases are TGTGCCAGCAGCTTGCAGGACCAGCGCACGGGGGAGCAGTTCTTC. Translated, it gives CASSLQDQRTGEQFF.

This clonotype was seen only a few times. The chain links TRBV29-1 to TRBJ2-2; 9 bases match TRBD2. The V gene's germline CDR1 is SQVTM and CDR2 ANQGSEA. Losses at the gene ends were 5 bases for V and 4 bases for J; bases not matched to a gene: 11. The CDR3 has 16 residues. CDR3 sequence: CSVPPVAGVGTGELFF. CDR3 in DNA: TGCAGCGTTCCTCCCGTAGCGGGAGTTGGCACCGGGGAGCTGTTTTTT.

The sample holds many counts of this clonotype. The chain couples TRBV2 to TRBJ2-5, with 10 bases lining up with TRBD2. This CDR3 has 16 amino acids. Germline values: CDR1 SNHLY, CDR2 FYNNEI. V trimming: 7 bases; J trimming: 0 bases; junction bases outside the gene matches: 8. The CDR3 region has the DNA TGTGCCAGCACGCCTTCTAGCGGGGGATACCAAGAGACCCAGTACTTC. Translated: CASTPSSGGYQETQYF.

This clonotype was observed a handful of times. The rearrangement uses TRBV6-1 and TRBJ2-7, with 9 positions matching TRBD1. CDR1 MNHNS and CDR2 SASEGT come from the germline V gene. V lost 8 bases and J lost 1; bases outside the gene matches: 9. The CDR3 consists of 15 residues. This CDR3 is CASRGTGFESYEQYF. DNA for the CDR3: TGTGCCAGCCGGGGGACAGGGTTTGAGTCCTACGAGCAGTACTTC.

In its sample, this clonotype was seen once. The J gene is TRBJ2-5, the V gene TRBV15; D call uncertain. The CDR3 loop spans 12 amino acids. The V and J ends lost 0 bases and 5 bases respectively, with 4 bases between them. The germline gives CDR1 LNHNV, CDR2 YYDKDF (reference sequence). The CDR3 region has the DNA TGTGCCACCAGCAGAGATTGGGAGACCCAGTACTTC. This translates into CATSRDWETQYF.

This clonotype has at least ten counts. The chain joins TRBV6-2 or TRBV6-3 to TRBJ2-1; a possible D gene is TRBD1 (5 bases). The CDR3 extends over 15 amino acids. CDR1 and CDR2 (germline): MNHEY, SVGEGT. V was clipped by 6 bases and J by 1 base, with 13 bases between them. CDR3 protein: CASSPDRLSYNEQFF. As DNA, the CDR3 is TGTGCCAGCAGCCCTGACAGATTATCCTACAATGAGCAGTTCTTC.

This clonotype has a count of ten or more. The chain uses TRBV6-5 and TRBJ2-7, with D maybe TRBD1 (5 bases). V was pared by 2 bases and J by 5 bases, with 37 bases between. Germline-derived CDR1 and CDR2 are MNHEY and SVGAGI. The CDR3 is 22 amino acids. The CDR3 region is CASSYPRVQVPTRQRQRDEQYF. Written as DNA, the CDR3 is TGTGCCAGCAGTTACCCCCGTGTACAGGTGCCGACTCGACAGCGCCAACGAGACGAGCAGTACTTC.